This T cell receptor (beta chain) emerged from a study of T cell responses to AZD1222 COVID-19 vaccine. Study-wide results and caveats: Only five or six people who got AZD1222 tested seropositive at baseline. Unmutated regions of variants are reportedly targeted by nearly half of spike-specific TCRs. Repertoire samples came only from after the peak T cell response.

The table came from immunoSEQ multiplex PCR; TCRdb's copy has only in-frame clones and leaves some out. The sample has 80,000 or so clones, 87% seen once; the top ten hold approximately 1.4%. With respect to this clone: What it recognizes is unknown.

This CDR3 has 14 amino acids. CDR1 MGHRA and CDR2 YSYEKL come from the germline V gene. The V end lost 5 bases, the J end lost 7 bases, and 17 bases lay between the germline ends. The input for sequencing was peripheral blood, taken on day 0 of AZD1222 vaccination. This sequence originates from an adult in good health. This rearrangement joins TRBV4-1 to TRBJ1-2; D call uncertain. CDR3 sequence (DNA): TGCGCCAGCAGCGAGATGGGTATGGCGGTTGGCTACACCTTC. It specifies CASSEMGMAVGYTF.